This TCR beta chain was sequenced for a study of cytomegalovirus exposure and HLA in healthy donors. Study-level information: Early on, a data release was issued that held tens of millions of unique TCRs from HLA-typed donors. Study-wide findings and caveats: There were several of the most significant clusters that appeared linked to common viral pathogens in a later analysis. Cytomegalovirus status, reportedly, was diagnosed with high specificity and sensitivity by the classifier. Whilst most TCR sequences proved rare, a subset of public TCRs occurred across many donors.

With 4 bases removed from V and 4 bases from J, the gap between germline ends came to 10 bases. Germline values: CDR1 SGDLS, CDR2 YYNGEE. CDR3 length: 13 residues. Concerning this clone itself: Its antigen is not known.

Researchers ran the PCR with 60 Vbeta and 13 Jbeta primers. Method: immunoSEQ multiplex PCR; TCRdb's copy keeps in-frame clones and lacks some. The sample contains 90,000 to 100,000 clones, about 80% of which appear only once. Sequenced input: PBMCs. This TCR came from a man in his forties in good health and CMV-seronegative. The V call is TRBV9, the J call TRBJ2-3, with D maybe TRBD1 (6 bases). The CDR3 nucleotides read TGTGCCAGCAGCATGGGGGCCGCAGATACGCAGTATTTT. Residues: CASSMGAADTQYF. Full variable domain (rest looked up from reference TRBV9 and TRBJ2-3): DSGVTQTPKHLITATGQRVTLRCSPRSGDLSVYWYQQSLDQGLQFLIQYYNGEERAKGNILERFSAQQFPDLHSELNLSSLELGDSALYFCASSMGAADTQYFGPGTRLTVL.